Shown below are 18 T cell receptor beta chains from a single sample sequenced in a study of T cells in Graves' hyperthyroidism and ophthalmopathy. RNA transcripts gave rise to amplified TCR beta CDR3 regions. The HTBI primer set drove a first-round RT-PCR of the TCR CDR3. TCRdb reprocessed the multiplex PCR reads with MiXCR, giving one entry per CDR3 protein. This table holds about 380,000 distinct CDR3 sequences, around a sixth found once. The material sequenced was blood. These receptors all come from a man aged 18 to 30 with Graves' ophthalmopathy.

This clonotype has a handful of counts. CDR3 protein: CASSSLTSGGGEKLFF. DNA for the CDR3: TGTGCCAGCAGCTCGCTAACCTCAGGGGGCGGTGAAAAACTGTTTTTT. The chain recombines TRBV13 with TRBJ1-4; 8 nucleotides line up with TRBD1. Germline V gene sequence: CDR1 PRHDT, CDR2 FYEKMQ (reference sequence). The trim removed 4 bases at V and 7 bases at J, leaving 11 bases unmatched. The CDR3 loop spans 16 amino acids.

A few counts support this clonotype. This sequence joins TRBV2 and TRBJ1-3, with a possible D match to TRBD1 (6 bases). The germline V and J ends were trimmed by 7 bases and 0 bases, with 13 bases remaining between them. CDR1 is SNHLY, CDR2 FYNNEI, per germline. The CDR3 loop spans 15 amino acids. The CDR3 sequence is CASNGQPSSGNTIYF. The CDR3 nucleotides are TGTGCCAGCAACGGACAGCCATCCTCTGGAAACACCATATATTTT.

Ten or more counts support this clonotype. This CDR3 reads CASSQGPGTGRAFF. CDR3 bases: TGTGCCAGCAGTCAAGGGCCCGGGACAGGACGAGCTTTCTTT. The chain has TRBV28 and TRBJ1-1; the match to TRBD1 covers 8 bases. V shed 5 bases and J 10 bases; nucleotides not matched to a gene: 12. The V gene's germline CDR1 is MDHEN and CDR2 SYDVKM. The CDR3 is 14 residues long.

This clonotype was seen repeatedly, ten times or more. The chain uses TRBV6-2 or TRBV6-3 and TRBJ2-5; the match to TRBD2 covers 7 bases. From germline, CDR1 is MNHEY and CDR2 SVGEGT. Unmatched junction bases numbered 8, after V lost 5 bases and J lost 5 bases. The CDR3 extends over 14 amino acids. The CDR3 nucleotides are TGTGCCAGCAGTGAGACGGGGGGAATGGAGACCCAGTACTTC. This sequence encodes CASSETGGMETQYF.

This clonotype was seen at least ten times. The genes are TRBV12-3 or TRBV12-4 and TRBJ2-3; D is unresolved. V was pared by 5 bases and J by 5 bases, with 8 bases between. The CDR3 spans 12 residues. CDR3 loop: CASSASLDTQYF. In DNA form, the CDR3 reads TGTGCCAGCAGTGCTTCCCTAGATACGCAGTATTTT.

This clonotype was counted ten times or more. V is TRBV5-6 and J is TRBJ1-2; possibly TRBD1 for D (6 bases). Deletions cut 1 base from V and 4 bases from J, with 11 bases between. This CDR3 is 14 amino acids long. Germline-derived CDR1 and CDR2 are SGHDT and YYEEEE. This chain's CDR3 is CASSLRTAGYGYTF. CDR3 coding DNA: TGTGCCAGCAGCTTGCGGACAGCAGGCTATGGCTACACCTTC.

This clonotype was recorded at least ten times. The chain employs TRBV6-5 and TRBJ2-7; maybe TRBD1 (5 bases). Germline assignment: CDR1 MNHEY and CDR2 SVGAGI. The V end lost 6 bases, the J end lost 5 bases, and 17 bases lay between the germline ends. The CDR3 has 14 amino acids. In nucleotides, the CDR3 is TGTGCCAGCAGCGGTTTTCAGGGTATCGACGAGCAGTACTTC. Translated: CASSGFQGIDEQYF.

In this sample, this clonotype turned up many times. V is TRBV3-1 and J is TRBJ2-7; unclear D gene. Looked up from germline, CDR1 is LGHDT and CDR2 is YNNKEL (reference sequence). The CDR3 runs 13 residues. With 1 base removed from V and 0 bases from J, the gap between germline ends came to 4 bases. The CDR3 DNA follows: TGTGCCAGCAGCCAAGGGCCCTCCTACGAGCAGTACTTC. Residues: CASSQGPSYEQYF.

This clonotype was seen repeatedly, ten times or more. Its ends do not fully match the called genes, so a read error is possible. The CDR3 spells CASSGRQGGQATQYF. The CDR3 nucleotides are TGTGCCAGCAGTGGCCGACAGGGAGGCCAAGCGACCCAGTACTTC. V gene TRBV2 combines with J gene TRBJ2-5; D possibly corresponds to TRBD1 (7 bases). The CDR3 runs 15 residues. The germline V gene has CDR1 SNHLY and CDR2 FYNNEI.

This clonotype was counted many times. The chain couples TRBV3-1 to TRBJ2-4, with 10 positions matching TRBD2. The V segment lost 3 bases and the J segment 8 bases; nucleotides outside the gene matches: 10. Germline CDR1 LGHDT, CDR2 YNNKEL (reference sequence). The CDR3 spans 16 residues. The CDR3 spells CASSQIAGGLWDIQYF. The CDR3 nucleotides read TGTGCCAGCAGCCAGATAGCGGGGGGCCTTTGGGACATTCAGTACTTC.

This sequence joins TRBV7-2 and TRBJ2-7, with 12 positions matching TRBD2. Germline V gene sequence: CDR1 SGHTA, CDR2 FQGNSA. The V gene end was trimmed by 6 bases and the J gene end by 2 bases; junction bases not matched to a gene: 2. The CDR3 is made up of 14 amino acids. DNA for the CDR3: TGTGCCAGCAGGCGGACTAGCGGGGCCTACGAGCAGTACTTC. Its translation: CASRRTSGAYEQYF. Full variable domain (outside the CDR3, taken from reference TRBV7-2 and TRBJ2-7): GAGVSQSPSNKVTEKGKDVELRCDPISGHTALYWYRQSLGQGLEFLIYFQGNSAPDKSGLPSDRFSAERTGGSVSTLTIQRTQQEDSAVYLCASRRTSGAYEQYFGPGTRLTVT.

Comment on this clonotype: One base away lies a much larger clone, so this may be a sequencing read error. The chain has TRBV7-2 and TRBJ1-5; D remains ambiguous. Trimming stripped 0 bases from V and 4 bases from J, with 10 bases between. This CDR3 contains 15 residues. Germline V CDR1 and CDR2: SGHTA, FQGNSA. The CDR3 sequence: CTSSLAPTDNQPQHF. CDR3 coding DNA: TGTACCAGCAGCTTAGCGCCGACGGATAATCAGCCCCAGCATTTT.

The rearrangement links TRBV5-6 to TRBJ2-1; TRBD1 aligns across 10 bases. This CDR3 region has 16 residues. After removal of 7 bases from V and 2 bases from J, the junction contained 9 bases not matched to a gene. Germline assignment: CDR1 SGHDT and CDR2 YYEEEE. The CDR3 loop is CASGTGAPSTYNEQFF. The CDR3, as DNA: TGTGCCAGCGGGACAGGGGCGCCTTCAACCTACAATGAGCAGTTCTTC.

This clonotype was seen many times. It may be a read error: a sequence one base away is much more abundant. This chain connects TRBV6-6 to TRBJ1-1; D remains unclear. V gave up 2 bases and J gave up 3 bases, with 7 bases separating them. The CDR3 loop spans 13 amino acids. Germline V gene lookup returns CDR1 MNHNY and CDR2 SVGAGI (reference sequence). The chain's CDR3 is CASSYQADTEAFF. CDR3 bases: TGTGCCAGCAGTTACCAAGCGGACACTGAAGCTTTCTTT.

This clonotype has at least ten counts. The gene calls are TRBV6-1 and TRBJ1-4, with 9 nucleotides matching TRBD1. CDR1 is MNHNS and CDR2 is SASEGT in the germline V gene. After removal of 8 bases from V and 7 bases from J, the junction contained 8 bases not matched to a gene. This CDR3 has 14 amino acids. CDR3 in amino acids: CASGGDRVIEKLFF. For the CDR3, the DNA is TGTGCCAGCGGAGGGGACAGGGTTATTGAAAAACTGTTTTTT.

V and J are TRBV7-9 and TRBJ2-2, with 7 bases that match TRBD1. In germline, CDR1 is SEHNR, CDR2 FQNEAQ (reference sequence). CDR3 length equals 16 residues. After removal of 4 bases from V and 5 bases from J, the junction contained 10 bases not matched to a gene. In DNA form, the CDR3 reads TGTGCCAGCAGCTCGCCTGGGACAGCAGTTACCGGGGAGCTGTTTTTT. This translates into CASSSPGTAVTGELFF.

This clonotype was counted between two and nine times. The chain links TRBV6-2 or TRBV6-3 to TRBJ2-4; possibly TRBD1 for D (6 bases). The germline V gene has CDR1 MNHEY and CDR2 SVGEGT. The CDR3 contains 15 residues. The V and J ends lost 0 bases and 3 bases respectively, with 9 bases between them. CDR3 in amino acids: CASSYSTGVKNIQYF. CDR3 coding DNA: TGTGCCAGCAGTTACTCGACAGGAGTCAAAAACATTCAGTACTTC.

This clonotype was detected ten times or more. The chain carries TRBV3-1 and TRBJ1-1; D might be TRBD1 (5 bases). V was clipped by 5 bases and J by 1 base, with 17 bases between them. In germline, CDR1 is LGHDT, CDR2 YNNKEL (reference sequence). The CDR3 loop spans 16 amino acids. CDR3 sequence reads: CASSTSLRGGNTEAFF. The CDR3 DNA is TGTGCCAGCAGCACTAGCTTGAGGGGAGGGAACACTGAAGCTTTCTTT.